This TCR beta chain was recorded in a study of cytomegalovirus exposure and HLA in healthy donors. Study-wide results and caveats: Most TCR beta V segments were productive about 90% or about 30% of the time in an earlier analysis. Exclusion as indistinguishable affected some V segments, including TRBV6-2 and TRBV6-3. Many donors shared some public TCRs, even though most TCR sequences were rare.

In the case of this clone: Its antigen is still unknown.

The CDR3 length is 14 residues. Trimming left V 6 bases short and J 3 bases short, with 14 bases between. CDR1 and CDR2 (germline): MNHNS, SASEGT. PCR employed 60 Vbeta and 13 Jbeta primers. Using immunoSEQ multiplex PCR, the repertoire was profiled, and TCRdb retains in-frame clones only, with some absent. The data contain approximately 70,000 clones, about 74% of them singletons. The sequence was collected from a woman aged 55-69 years in good health and CMV-seropositive. Input material: PBMCs. The chain combines TRBV6-1 with TRBJ1-1, with D tentatively TRBD1 (6 bases). CDR3 amino acids: CASRGTMGHTEAFF. The CDR3 DNA reads TGTGCCAGCAGGGGGACAATGGGGCACACTGAAGCTTTCTTT.